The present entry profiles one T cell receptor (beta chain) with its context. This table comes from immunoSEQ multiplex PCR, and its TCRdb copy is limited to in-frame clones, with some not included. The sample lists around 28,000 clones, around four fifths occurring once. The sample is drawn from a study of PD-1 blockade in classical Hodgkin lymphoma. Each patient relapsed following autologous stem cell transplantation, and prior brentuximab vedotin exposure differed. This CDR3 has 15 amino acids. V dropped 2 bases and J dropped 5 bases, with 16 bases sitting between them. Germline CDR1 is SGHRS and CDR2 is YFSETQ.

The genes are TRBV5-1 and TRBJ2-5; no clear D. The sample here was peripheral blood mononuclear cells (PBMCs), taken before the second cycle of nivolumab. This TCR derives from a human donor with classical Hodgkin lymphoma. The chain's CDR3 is CASSFADPLRETQYF. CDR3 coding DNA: TGCGCCAGCAGCTTCGCGGACCCGCTACGGGAGACCCAGTACTTC.